The 7 T cell receptor beta chains in this list originate from one sample, sequenced in a study of control samples from healthy donors and cancer patients. Generated by immunoSEQ multiplex PCR, the TCRdb table keeps only in-frame clones and is missing some. The top ten clones hold roughly 1.5% of a sample with around 190,000 clones, 90% of them seen once. Sequencing was done on a sample of blood. These receptors came from a woman aged 45-65 years in good health.

The rearrangement uses TRBV11-2 and TRBJ1-5; 7 bases agree with TRBD1. The germline V gene has CDR1 SGHAT and CDR2 FQNNGV. The CDR3 covers 17 residues. The ends lost 1 base at V and 0 bases at J; junction bases unmatched: 6. The DNA of the CDR3 is TGTGCCAGCAGCTTAGGGGCAGGGGGATATAGCAATCAGCCCCAGCATTTT. Translating gives CASSLGAGGYSNQPQHF.

The chain links TRBV30 to TRBJ2-3, with unresolved D. CDR1 and CDR2 (germline): GTSNPN, SVGIG (reference sequence). The CDR3 is made up of 14 amino acids. V dropped 1 base and J dropped 0 bases, with 8 bases sitting between them. CDR3 DNA sequence: TGTGCCTGGAGTGCCCCCTCCAGCACAGATACGCAGTATTTT. It translates to CAWSAPSSTDTQYF.

This chain connects TRBV28 to TRBJ1-4; D is perhaps TRBD1 (6 bases). V gave up 2 bases and J gave up 8 bases, with 12 bases separating them. The CDR3 length is 14 residues. Germline V gene lookup returns CDR1 MDHEN and CDR2 SYDVKM. The CDR3 region is CASSLGGGGEKLFF. In DNA, the CDR3 is TGTGCCAGCAGTTTAGGAGGGGGAGGGGAAAAACTGTTTTTT.

CDR3 residues: CASSYSSRGVYGYTF. In DNA, the CDR3 is TGTGCCAGCAGTTACTCGAGCAGGGGCGTTTATGGCTACACCTTC. The chain combines TRBV6-2 or TRBV6-3 with TRBJ1-2; D may be TRBD1 (6 bases). Trimming removed 0 bases from V and 5 bases from J, with 13 bases in between. The CDR3 has 15 residues. Germline lookup yields CDR1 MNHEY and CDR2 SVGEGT.

In this sample, this clone turned up once. The chain joins TRBV3-1 (or the pseudogene TRBV3-2) to TRBJ1-2; possible D gene TRBD1, 5 bases. The V gene lost 4 bases and the J gene lost 6 bases, with 18 bases spanning the gap. CDR3 length: 15 residues. Germline CDR1 and CDR2: LGHDT and YNNKEL (reference sequence). The CDR3 DNA is TGTGCCAGCAGCCGAACAAACCGGGCAGGGAATGGCTACACCTTC. It is translated as CASSRTNRAGNGYTF.

The gene calls are TRBV7-3 and TRBJ2-1; D is ambiguous. The CDR3 is made up of 12 amino acids. Trimming took off 7 bases at V and 9 bases at J, with 13 bases between the two ends. In germline, CDR1 is SGHTA, CDR2 FQGTGA. DNA for the CDR3: TGTGCCAGCAACTCACCCCCCGGTGAGCAGTTCTTC. It is translated as CASNSPPGEQFF.

In nucleotides, the CDR3 is TGTGCCAGCAGCTATTCCCCGGGACAGGGAGAAAAACTGTTTTTT. Translated, it gives CASSYSPGQGEKLFF. The V gene is TRBV28, the J gene TRBJ1-4; 9 bases align to TRBD1. V trimming: 6 bases; J trimming: 8 bases; junction bases outside the gene matches: 10. This CDR3 has 15 residues. The germline CDR1 and CDR2 sequences are MDHEN and SYDVKM.